This T cell receptor beta chain appears in the sequencing data of a study of T cells in Graves' hyperthyroidism and ophthalmopathy. RNA transcripts provided the source from which TCR beta CDR3 regions were amplified. When the TCR CDR3 underwent first-round RT-PCR, the HTBI primer set was used. One entry per CDR3 protein results from TCRdb running MiXCR on the multiplex PCR reads. The sample records over 500,000 distinct CDR3 sequences, about 15% being singletons. This clonotype was observed a handful of times. Trimming pared 6 bases from V and 2 bases from J, leaving 14 bases between. This CDR3 contains 14 residues. The germline CDR1 and CDR2 sequences are SGHDT and YYEEEE.

The V call is TRBV5-6, the J call TRBJ1-2; D gene ambiguous. The sequence came from a woman younger than 45 with Graves' ophthalmopathy. Sequenced sample: blood. CDR3 loop: CASTVGLRNYGYTF. In DNA, the CDR3 is TGTGCCAGCACCGTAGGGTTGAGGAACTATGGCTACACCTTC.